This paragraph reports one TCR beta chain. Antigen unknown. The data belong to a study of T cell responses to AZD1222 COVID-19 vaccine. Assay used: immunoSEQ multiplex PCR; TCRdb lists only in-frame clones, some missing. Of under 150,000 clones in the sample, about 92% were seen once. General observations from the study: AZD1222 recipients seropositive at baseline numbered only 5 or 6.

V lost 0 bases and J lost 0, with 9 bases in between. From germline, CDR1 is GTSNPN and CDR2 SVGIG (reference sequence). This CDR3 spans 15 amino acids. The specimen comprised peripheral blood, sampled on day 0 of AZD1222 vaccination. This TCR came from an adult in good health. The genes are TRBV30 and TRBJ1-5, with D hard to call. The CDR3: CAWSVGGSSNQPQHF. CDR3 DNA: TGTGCCTGGAGTGTAGGAGGGAGTAGCAATCAGCCCCAGCATTTT.